One sample yielded the 8 T cell receptor beta chains listed below, sequenced in a study of lung T cells in sarcoidosis with Löfgren's syndrome. In TCRdb, the reads were re-called with MiXCR into one record per CDR3 protein. The sample lists some 21,000 distinct CDR3 sequences, around 20% occurring once. Sequenced: CD4+ T cells from bronchoalveolar lavage. The receptor set was obtained from a human donor with sarcoidosis (Löfgren's syndrome or another form), or a control subject (not recorded which).

This clonotype was picked up a small number of times. The CDR3, as DNA: TGTGCCAGCAGTGATGGGACTAGCCCCACAGATACGCAGTATTTT. Translation: CASSDGTSPTDTQYF. This chain connects TRBV2 to TRBJ2-3, with 9 bases lining up with TRBD2. The CDR3 is 15 amino acids. Germline V lookup: CDR1 SNHLY, CDR2 FYNNEI. The junction had 3 bases not matched to a gene; V was cut back by 3 bases and J by 2 bases.

This clonotype was found many times. The chain links TRBV20-1 to TRBJ1-5, with 10 bases matching TRBD1. The V gene end was trimmed by 3 bases and the J gene end by 6 bases; junction bases not matched to a gene: 5. Per germline, CDR1 DFQATT and CDR2 SNEGSKA (reference sequence). The CDR3 runs 14 residues. In DNA, the CDR3 is TGCAGTGCTAGGGCCGGGACAGGGGTTCAGCCCCAGCATTTT. Translation: CSARAGTGVQPQHF.

This clonotype was detected a few times. This chain uses TRBV6-1 with TRBJ2-6; the D is unclear. The V end lost 7 bases, the J end lost 0 bases, and 4 bases lay between the germline ends. The CDR3 length is 13 residues. The germline V gene encodes CDR1 MNHNS and CDR2 SASEGT. This CDR3 is CASTTSGANVLTF. Written as DNA, the CDR3 is TGTGCCAGCACCACCTCTGGGGCCAACGTCCTGACTTTC.

This clonotype was seen ten or more times. The rearrangement joins TRBV27 to TRBJ1-1; 7 bases line up with TRBD1. Germline CDR1 and CDR2: MNHEY and SMNVEV (reference sequence). The trim removed 0 bases at V and 4 bases at J, leaving 11 bases unmatched. The length of the CDR3 is 17 residues. Here the CDR3 DNA reads TGTGCCAGCAGTTTATCGTTGTCTTTGGCAGGGGGCACTGAAGCTTTCTTT. Its protein is CASSLSLSLAGGTEAFF.

This clonotype was observed many times. The chain recombines TRBV10-3 with TRBJ2-3; 7 nucleotides match TRBD2. Germline V gene sequence: CDR1 ENHRY, CDR2 SYGVKD. V trimming: 8 bases; J trimming: 4 bases; junction bases outside the gene matches: 15. The CDR3 sequence is 16 residues long. CDR3 bases: TGTGCCATCTCCGTCGGAGGGAGGGGAGGTCCAGATACGCAGTATTTT. It yields the protein CAISVGGRGGPDTQYF.

By share, this clonotype ranks as medium-sized. The chain couples TRBV20-1 to TRBJ1-5, with no clear D. The CDR3 covers 12 residues. Germline V lookup: CDR1 DFQATT, CDR2 SNEGSKA (reference sequence). Between the trimmed V and J ends, which lost 6 bases and 0 bases, there was a span of 6 bases. CDR3 in amino acids: CSAPISNQPQHF. Here the CDR3 DNA reads TGCAGTGCACCGATTAGCAATCAGCCCCAGCATTTT.

At least ten counts were recorded for this clonotype. The chain employs TRBV4-2 and TRBJ2-3; TRBD2 agrees at 14 bases. Germline CDR1 LGHNA, CDR2 YNFKEQ. The CDR3 sequence is 18 residues long. After removal of 4 bases from V and 0 bases from J, the junction contained 6 bases not matched to a gene. Here the CDR3 reads CASSPGLAGDVSTDTQYF. CDR3 sequence (DNA): TGTGCCAGCAGCCCGGGACTAGCGGGAGACGTTAGCACAGATACGCAGTATTTT.

This clonotype has only one observation. A much larger clone is a single base away; this may be a read error. The chain combines TRBV7-2 with TRBJ2-3, with a weak D call TRBD1 (6 bases). The germline gives CDR1 SGHTA, CDR2 FQGNSA. Trimming took 1 base from V and 6 from J, leaving 17 bases between them. The CDR3 spans 16 residues. CDR3 residues: CASSLDPRGGIDTQYF. Here the CDR3 DNA reads TGTGCCAGCAGCTTAGATCCTCGTGGGGGCATCGATACGCAGTATTTT.